This paragraph reports one T cell receptor (beta chain). This clonotype was seen only a few times. Its antigen has not been determined. No much larger clone is present one base from it, and per-base qualities are unavailable. This sample stems from a study of T-cell memory formation after mild COVID-19 (dated by TCRdb to the early 2020s). With regard to the full study: TCR sequence clusters from the two donors were found to be largely donor specific. The cohort was made up of two young adult volunteers, one female and one male, who were previously healthy. Longitudinal TCRalpha and TCRbeta repertoire sequencing tracked T-cell clones expanding and contracting after mild COVID-19 in two donors. Summary of the overall study and its limitations: Balanced CD4/CD8 phenotypes were observed for clones contracting from day 15 to 85, whereas a bias towards CD4+ was observed for a second wave of clones expanding from day 15 to 37. SARS-CoV-2 specificity was not confirmed for the second-wave clones peaking on day 37. Only two mild cases were covered in the study, and larger cohorts including severe cases with pre-infection samples were considered necessary. Contracting CD4+ clones turned up mainly in the CM and EM memory subsets, whereas EMRA was where CD8+ clones were enriched. Some responding clones were found in pre-infection memory, which suggests that pre-existing cross-reactive memory T cells took part in the SARS-CoV-2 response.

The listed sequencing device is Illumina NovaSeq 6000. Using 5'RACE with constant-segment primers, TCRalpha and TCRbeta cDNA libraries were constructed, with sample barcodes and unique molecular identifiers added in the process. Trizol reagent was used to extract RNA from every sample. The libraries were amplified in two PCR steps, and the second step added a second sample barcode and Illumina TruSeq adapters. The libraries were sequenced on an Illumina NovaSeq using 2 x 150 bp paired-end reads. The source study handled its data this way. Demultiplexing of reads and collapsing into UMI-guided consensus sequences were performed with migec v1.2.7. Using mixcr v2.1.11, the UMI consensuses were aligned to TRA and TRB V and J templates and assembled into clonotypes. Clonotypes were classified as expanded or contracted when called significant by both edgeR and NoisET, with noise models trained on biological replicates. For edgeR calls, the cutoffs were a false discovery rate-adjusted p below 0.01 and a log2 fold-change threshold of 1. As an exploratory analysis of dynamics, max-normalized trajectories of the 1000 most abundant clonotypes were examined with PCA combined with hierarchical clustering. Separately sequenced CD4+ and CD8+ repertoires were used to assign a CD4 or CD8 phenotype to each responding clone. The raw public data were reprocessed by TCRdb itself: fastp quality trimming at Q25, MiXCR clonotype calling, in-frame beta chains only. Identical CDR3 protein sequences are pooled into one entry, listed with their most common genes and DNA. The V and J calls were not made by the authors but by TCRdb's processing. The sample table lists under 650,000 distinct CDR3 sequences, roughly 17% of them with a count of one. Of the sample, around 12% is held by the ten largest clones.

Ficoll-Paque density gradient centrifugation was used to isolate PBMCs. The CDR3 starts with the cysteine, ends with the phenylalanine, and has 14 residues. The entry retains the CDR3 DNA only, 42 bases that are in frame from base 1. V is cut by 6 bases and J by 5 bases, and the space between the germline ends is 14 bases. CDR1 KGHDR and CDR2 SFDVKD are derived from the germline V gene. This TCR derives from an adult woman who had mild COVID-19 (a few samples of this study predate the infection). The sample titles of this study are shuffled in the database, so cell type and time point are left out; the donor was told from shared clones. Material for sequencing was PBMCs or a T cell subset sorted from them (not recorded which). This sequence uses TRBV24-1 and TRBJ2-3; TRBD1 is possibly the D segment (7 matching bases). The CDR3 protein sequence reads: CATSQGGDKDTQYF. Read as DNA, the sequence is TGTGCCACCAGTCAGGGGGGAGACAAAGATACGCAGTATTTT.